This TCR beta chain appears in the sequencing data of a study of blood T cell repertoires in COVID-19. The method was immunoSEQ multiplex PCR; TCRdb's version includes in-frame clones alone and lacks a portion of them. The sample has some 40,000 clones, roughly 92% seen once. The CDR3 is 15 amino acids. Germline V CDR1 and CDR2: MNHNY, SVGAGI (reference sequence). Trimming took 6 bases from V and 2 from J, leaving 17 bases between them. The sample comprised peripheral blood. The chain joins TRBV6-6 to TRBJ2-7; D is perhaps TRBD1 (6 bases). The clonotype was recovered from a man aged 50 or older with COVID-19, enrolled during active disease. The DNA for the CDR3 is TGTGCCAGCAGGAACGGACAGCGCTCTACCTACGAGCAGTACTTC. It yields the protein CASRNGQRSTYEQYF.